This T cell receptor (beta chain) was recorded in a study of CD8 T cells in Susac syndrome. The V segment lost 5 bases and the J segment 3 bases; nucleotides outside the gene matches: 6. This CDR3 contains 14 residues. Germline-derived CDR1 and CDR2 are PRHDT and FYEKMQ (reference sequence). Random hexamers primed reverse transcription of about 0.5 to 1 ug RNA. TCRdb re-derived calls from the immunoSEQ multiplex PCR reads in MiXCR, one entry per CDR3 protein. The sample records about 64,000 distinct CDR3 sequences, approximately 93% being singletons. The V call is TRBV13, the J call TRBJ2-5; TRBD1 matches 7 bases. This TCR was sampled from a human donor with multiple sclerosis. Sequencing was carried out using CD8+ T cells from PBMCs. In DNA, the CDR3 is TGTGCCAGCAGCGCGGACAGGATGGAAGAGACCCAGTACTTC. This encodes CASSADRMEETQYF.